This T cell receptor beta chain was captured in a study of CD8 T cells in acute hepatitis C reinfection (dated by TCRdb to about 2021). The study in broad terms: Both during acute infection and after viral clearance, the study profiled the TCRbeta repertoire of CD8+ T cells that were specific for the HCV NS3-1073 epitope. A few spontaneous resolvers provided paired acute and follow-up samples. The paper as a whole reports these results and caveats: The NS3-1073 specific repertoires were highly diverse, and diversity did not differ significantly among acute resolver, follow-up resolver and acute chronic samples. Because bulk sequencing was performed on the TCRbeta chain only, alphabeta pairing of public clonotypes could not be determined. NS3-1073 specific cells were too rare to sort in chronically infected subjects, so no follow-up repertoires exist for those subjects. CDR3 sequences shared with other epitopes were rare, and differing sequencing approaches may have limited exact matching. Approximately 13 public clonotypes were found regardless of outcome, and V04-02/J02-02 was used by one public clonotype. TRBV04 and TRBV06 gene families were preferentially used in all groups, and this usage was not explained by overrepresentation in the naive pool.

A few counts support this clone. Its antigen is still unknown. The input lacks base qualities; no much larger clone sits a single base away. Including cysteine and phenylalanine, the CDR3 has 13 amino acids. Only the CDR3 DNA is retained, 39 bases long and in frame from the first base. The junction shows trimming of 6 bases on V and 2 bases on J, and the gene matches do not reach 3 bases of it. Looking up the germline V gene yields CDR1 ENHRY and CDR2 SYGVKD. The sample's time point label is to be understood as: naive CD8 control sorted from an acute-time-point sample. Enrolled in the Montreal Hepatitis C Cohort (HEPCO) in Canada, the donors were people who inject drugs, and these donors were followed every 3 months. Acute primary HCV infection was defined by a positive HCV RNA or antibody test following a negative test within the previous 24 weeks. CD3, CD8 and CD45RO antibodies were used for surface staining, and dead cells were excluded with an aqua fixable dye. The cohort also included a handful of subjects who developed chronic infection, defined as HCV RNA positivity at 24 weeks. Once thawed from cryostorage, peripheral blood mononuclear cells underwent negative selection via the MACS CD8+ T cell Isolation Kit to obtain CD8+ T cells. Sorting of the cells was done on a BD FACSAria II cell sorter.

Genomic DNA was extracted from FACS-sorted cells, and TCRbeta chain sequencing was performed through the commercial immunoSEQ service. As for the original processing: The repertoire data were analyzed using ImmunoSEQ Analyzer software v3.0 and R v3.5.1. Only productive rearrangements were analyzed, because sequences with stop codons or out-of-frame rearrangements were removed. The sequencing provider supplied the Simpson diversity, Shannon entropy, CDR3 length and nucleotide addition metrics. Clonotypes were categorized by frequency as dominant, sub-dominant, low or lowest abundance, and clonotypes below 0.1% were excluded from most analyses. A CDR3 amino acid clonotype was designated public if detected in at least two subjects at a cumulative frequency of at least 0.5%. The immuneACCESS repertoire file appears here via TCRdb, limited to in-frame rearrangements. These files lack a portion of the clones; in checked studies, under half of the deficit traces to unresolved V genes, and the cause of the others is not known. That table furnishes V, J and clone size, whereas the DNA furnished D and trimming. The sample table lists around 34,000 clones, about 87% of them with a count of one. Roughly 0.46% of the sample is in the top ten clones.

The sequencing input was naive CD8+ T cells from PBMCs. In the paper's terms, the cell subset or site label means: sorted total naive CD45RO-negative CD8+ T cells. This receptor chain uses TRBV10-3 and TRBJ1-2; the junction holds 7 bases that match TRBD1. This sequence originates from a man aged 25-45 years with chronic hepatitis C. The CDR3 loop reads CAIRETGNYGYTF. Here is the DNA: TGTGCCATCAGAGAGACAGGGAACTATGGCTACACCTTC.